The 13 T cell receptor beta chains listed next were all sequenced from one sample in a study of T cell responses to AZD1222 COVID-19 vaccine. Clones were read by immunoSEQ multiplex PCR, and TCRdb kept only the in-frame ones, dropping some. This table has some 150,000 clones, just over 90% appearing once. Sequences were derived from peripheral blood, sampled on day 0 of AZD1222 vaccination. The receptor set was obtained from an adult in good health.

The rearrangement links TRBV7-9 to TRBJ2-3; no firm D call. Between the trimmed V and J ends, which lost 4 bases and 1 base, there was a span of 12 bases. Looked up from germline, CDR1 is SEHNR and CDR2 is FQNEAQ (reference sequence). The CDR3 loop spans 15 amino acids. CDR3: CASSSDLSRTDTQYF. The CDR3 DNA reads TGTGCCAGCAGCTCAGACTTGTCCCGCACAGATACGCAGTATTTT.

CDR3 sequence: CAITEGDRGSGANVLTF. The CDR3 region has the DNA TGTGCCATCACCGAGGGGGACAGGGGCTCTGGGGCCAACGTCCTGACTTTC. The chain recombines TRBV10-3 with TRBJ2-6, with 10 bases identical to TRBD1. V lost 7 bases and J lost 0; bases outside the gene matches: 6. CDR1 and CDR2 from the germline V gene are ENHRY and SYGVKD. The CDR3 runs to 17 residues.

The chain employs TRBV18 and TRBJ2-3; D not resolved. The CDR3 sequence is 13 residues long. The germline V gene encodes CDR1 KGHSH and CDR2 LQKENI. With 3 bases removed from V and 2 bases from J, the gap between germline ends came to 6 bases. CDR3 coding DNA: TGTGCCAGCTCACCGGCAGCCACAGATACGCAGTATTTT. It is translated as CASSPAATDTQYF.

This chain uses TRBV11-3 with TRBJ1-1; no reliable D call. V shed 1 base and J shed 0 bases, with 6 bases lying between them. Germline V gene lookup returns CDR1 SGHNT and CDR2 YENEEA. The length of the CDR3 is 14 residues. CDR3 sequence (DNA): TGTGCCAGCAGCTTAGTCTCCATGAACACTGAAGCTTTCTTT. As protein: CASSLVSMNTEAFF.

The chain carries TRBV5-4 and TRBJ2-1; D perhaps matches TRBD1 (5 bases). From germline, CDR1 is SGHNT and CDR2 YYREEE (reference sequence). V was pared by 2 bases and J by 3 bases, with 12 bases between. This CDR3 is built from 15 residues. The CDR3 region has the DNA TGTGCCAGCAGCTTCGGCAGGGCGGTCTACAATGAGCAGTTCTTC. Its protein product is CASSFGRAVYNEQFF.

The genes are TRBV5-4 and TRBJ1-6, with D uncertain. Trimming took 4 bases from V and 6 from J, leaving 17 bases between them. Germline values: CDR1 SGHNT, CDR2 YYREEE (reference sequence). This CDR3 contains 16 residues. The CDR3 DNA is TGTGCCAGCAGCCTGGGTCGGAGGGTTCCTAATTCACCCCTCCACTTT. Its translation: CASSLGRRVPNSPLHF.

The chain couples TRBV19 to TRBJ2-5; D is perhaps TRBD1 or TRBD2 (5 bases each). V was pared by 5 bases and J by 6 bases, with 28 bases between. Per the germline V gene, CDR1 is LNHDA and CDR2 is SQIVND (reference sequence). The CDR3 contains 18 residues. CDR3 bases: TGTGCCAGTAGTCCACCTCCAGGGATGAGGAGTGCCGGGAAGACCCAGTACTTC. Translation: CASSPPPGMRSAGKTQYF.

This sequence joins TRBV18 and TRBJ1-4; D is undetermined. Between the trimmed V and J ends, which lost 1 base and 7 bases, there was a span of 7 bases. The germline CDR1 and CDR2 sequences are KGHSH and LQKENI. The CDR3 has 13 amino acids. The CDR3 protein is CASSPRSREKLFF. Here the CDR3 DNA reads TGTGCCAGCTCACCACGGAGTCGTGAAAAACTGTTTTTT.

The sample holds a few counts of this clone. The chain uses TRBV4-2 and TRBJ2-7, with 10 bases fitting TRBD2. Germline V gene sequence: CDR1 LGHNA, CDR2 YNFKEQ. The CDR3 runs to 16 residues. V was pared by 0 bases and J by 2 bases, with 4 bases of the junction left unmatched. CDR3 protein: CASSQELAGTAYEQYF. The CDR3 coding sequence is TGTGCCAGCAGCCAAGAACTAGCGGGGACTGCCTACGAGCAGTACTTC.

The chain has TRBV5-8 and TRBJ2-4; D gene ambiguous. Trimming pared 1 base from V and 0 bases from J, leaving 8 bases between. The CDR3 contains 15 residues. Germline V gives CDR1 SGHTS, CDR2 YDEGEE. The CDR3 loop is CASSLTALAKNIQYF. Here the CDR3 DNA reads TGTGCCAGCAGCTTGACAGCGCTAGCCAAAAACATTCAGTACTTC.

The chain recombines TRBV3-1 (or the pseudogene TRBV3-2) with TRBJ1-2, with unresolved D. The CDR3 extends over 13 amino acids. From germline, CDR1 is LGHDT and CDR2 YNNKEL (reference sequence). Trimming removed 1 base from V and 7 bases from J, with 10 bases in between. The CDR3 region has the DNA TGTGCCAGCAGCCAAGGGCCTGGGCCTGGCTACACCTTC. It yields the protein CASSQGPGPGYTF.

This chain uses TRBV7-2 with TRBJ1-2; maybe TRBD1 (6 bases). V gave up 4 bases and J gave up 5 bases, with 17 bases separating them. The length of the CDR3 is 15 residues. Germline loops: CDR1 SGHTA, CDR2 FQGNSA. The CDR3 is CASSSPTQGRYGYTF. CDR3 in DNA: TGTGCCAGCAGCTCACCCACACAGGGAAGGTATGGCTACACCTTC.

The rearrangement uses TRBV24-1 and TRBJ2-1; tentatively, D is TRBD2 (6 bases). Germline CDR1 reads KGHDR; CDR2 reads SFDVKD. The CDR3 is made up of 16 amino acids. Trimming took off 2 bases at V and 8 bases at J, with 18 bases between the two ends. CDR3 DNA: TGTGCCACCAGTGATTCAAGGTTAACTAGCAAGGATGAGCAGTTCTTC. It yields the protein CATSDSRLTSKDEQFF.